Listed below are T cell receptor beta chains from one sample, sequenced in a study of CD8 T cells in ankylosing spondylitis. Using its own MiXCR run on the 5' RACE reads, TCRdb lists one record per CDR3 protein. The table shows around 300,000 distinct CDR3 sequences, with roughly 14% occurring only once. The sequencing sample was made of blood, either unsorted or a sorted T cell fraction (not recorded which). The origin of the receptors is a male donor with ankylosing spondylitis or in good health (not recorded which). Each CDR3 is given with its conserved first and last residue.

V	J	CDR3
TRBV20-1	TRBJ2-5	CSARRTVQETQYF
TRBV5-1	TRBJ1-1	CASSLAGRSEAFF
TRBV20-1	TRBJ2-1	CSASGTSGFSYNEQFF
TRBV2	TRBJ1-1	CASSRQGANTEAFF
TRBV12-3/TRBV12-4	TRBJ1-2	CASSINANYGYTF
TRBV29-1	TRBJ2-7	CSVGYAGEAYEQYF
TRBV6-1	TRBJ1-5	CASSEGELQPQHF
TRBV7-9	TRBJ1-2	CASSLGTGGNYGYTF
TRBV20-1	TRBJ2-3	CSADRTGREDTQYF
TRBV6-1	TRBJ2-7	CASIGGYRYEQYF
TRBV6-1	TRBJ1-3	CASSARRDSGNTIYF
TRBV6-5	TRBJ2-7	CASSYAAAPAHHEQYF
TRBV12-3/TRBV12-4	TRBJ2-7	CASSLGGQGGEQYF
TRBV20-1	TRBJ2-1	CSARDMGSGTYNEQFF
TRBV4-2	TRBJ2-5	CASSHPGLVGETQYF
TRBV20-1	TRBJ1-4	CSARDPGGGFEKLFF
TRBV29-1	TRBJ2-2	CSVGTGPYTGELFF
TRBV7-2	TRBJ2-3	CASSSTNRRGNPDTQYF
TRBV7-2	TRBJ2-1	CASSLGGQPEEQFF
TRBV29-1	TRBJ1-2	CSVAGENYGYTF
TRBV10-3	TRBJ1-2	CAISEEGALGYTF
TRBV12-3/TRBV12-4	TRBJ2-6	CASTSIGSGANVLTF
TRBV20-1	TRBJ2-1	CSARDSLNRGGSTYNEQFF
TRBV7-9	TRBJ2-2	CASSLMGPMELFF
TRBV9	TRBJ1-4	CASSVAPAQNEKLFF
TRBV29-1	TRBJ2-3	CSVDPPSDTQYF
TRBV15	TRBJ2-7	CATSRGAAGGSEQYF